The rows below give T cell receptor beta chains drawn from one sample of a study of blood T cell repertoires in COVID-19. Measured with immunoSEQ multiplex PCR; TCRdb has only the in-frame clones, and not every one. The sample shows roughly 32,000 clones, roughly 85% of them seen only once. The source material was peripheral blood. These receptors were collected from a man in his fifties or sixties with active or convalescent COVID-19. The CDR3 runs from the conserved cysteine through the conserved F or W. The D gene is left open where the match is weak. Size values are once, few and many counts, or a class for expanded clones, and some rows have none.

clone_size: .
v_call: TRBV2
j_call: TRBJ1-4
d_call: TRBD1
cdr3_aa: CASRDRGRTNEKLFF
cdr3_nt: TGTGCCAGCAGGGACAGGGGAAGAACTAATGAAAAACTGTTTTTT

clone_size: .
v_call: TRBV5-1
j_call: TRBJ2-5
d_call: .
cdr3_aa: CASSLVAGALETQYF
cdr3_nt: TGCGCCAGCAGCTTGGTGGCGGGGGCCTTAGAGACCCAGTACTTC

clone_size: few
v_call: TRBV7-2
j_call: TRBJ1-5
d_call: .
cdr3_aa: CASSLDGGRNQPQHF
cdr3_nt: TGTGCCAGCAGCTTAGACGGGGGTCGCAATCAGCCCCAGCATTTT

clone_size: .
v_call: TRBV6-5
j_call: TRBJ2-1
d_call: .
cdr3_aa: CASSQRSSYNEQFF
cdr3_nt: TGTGCCAGCAGTCAGCGCAGCTCCTACAATGAGCAGTTCTTC

clone_size: .
v_call: TRBV9
j_call: TRBJ1-5
d_call: TRBD1
cdr3_aa: CASSGQNRNQPQHF
cdr3_nt: TGTGCCAGCTCGGGACAGAATCGCAATCAGCCCCAGCATTTT

clone_size: .
v_call: TRBV4-3
j_call: TRBJ2-3
d_call: TRBD2
cdr3_aa: CASSLTGLAGGGDTQYF
cdr3_nt: TGCGCCAGCAGCCTAACGGGACTAGCGGGGGGAGGGGATACGCAGTATTTT

clone_size: .
v_call: TRBV19
j_call: TRBJ2-1
d_call: TRBD2
cdr3_aa: CASSRPGTSNEQFF
cdr3_nt: TGTGCCAGTAGTCGTCCCGGGACTAGCAATGAGCAGTTCTTC

clone_size: .
v_call: TRBV2
j_call: TRBJ1-5
d_call: .
cdr3_aa: CASSGGQNQPQHF
cdr3_nt: TGTGCCAGCAGTGGCGGACAAAATCAGCCCCAGCATTTT

clone_size: once
v_call: TRBV19
j_call: TRBJ2-4
d_call: .
cdr3_aa: CASSTLATAAKNIQYF
cdr3_nt: TGTGCCAGTAGTACGCTAGCGACGGCGGCCAAAAACATTCAGTACTTC

clone_size: .
v_call: TRBV6-5
j_call: TRBJ1-2
d_call: TRBD1
cdr3_aa: CASSRDRAHYGYTF
cdr3_nt: TGTGCCAGCAGCCGGGACAGGGCCCACTATGGCTACACCTTC

clone_size: .
v_call: TRBV6-2/TRBV6-3
j_call: TRBJ1-2
d_call: .
cdr3_aa: CASSYSRGFRNGYTF
cdr3_nt: TGTGCCAGCAGTTACTCGCGAGGGTTCCGTAACGGCTACACCTTC

clone_size: .
v_call: TRBV28
j_call: TRBJ1-3
d_call: .
cdr3_aa: CASSLTASGNTIYF
cdr3_nt: TGTGCCAGCAGTTTAACAGCCTCTGGAAACACCATATATTTT

clone_size: .
v_call: TRBV4-2
j_call: TRBJ1-2
d_call: .
cdr3_aa: CASSQSSGGWGYGYTF
cdr3_nt: TGTGCCAGCAGCCAATCTAGCGGGGGCTGGGGCTATGGCTACACCTTC

clone_size: .
v_call: TRBV27
j_call: TRBJ1-1
d_call: .
cdr3_aa: CASSPRPGHLNTEAFF
cdr3_nt: TGTGCCAGCAGTCCCCGCCCCGGACACCTGAACACTGAAGCTTTCTTT

clone_size: once
v_call: TRBV7-8
j_call: TRBJ2-1
d_call: TRBD2
cdr3_aa: CASSGTSGGARNEQFF
cdr3_nt: TGTGCCAGCAGCGGGACTAGCGGGGGGGCTAGAAATGAGCAGTTCTTC

clone_size: .
v_call: TRBV2
j_call: TRBJ2-6
d_call: .
cdr3_aa: CASRLYSGGANVLTF
cdr3_nt: TGTGCCAGCAGGCTTTACAGCGGCGGAGCCAACGTCCTGACTTTC

clone_size: .
v_call: TRBV28
j_call: TRBJ1-5
d_call: TRBD1
cdr3_aa: CASRRTGVLQPQHF
cdr3_nt: TGTGCCAGCAGGCGGACAGGGGTGTTGCAGCCCCAGCATTTT

clone_size: .
v_call: TRBV5-4
j_call: TRBJ2-1
d_call: TRBD1
cdr3_aa: CASRAGQGFDEQFF
cdr3_nt: TGTGCCAGCAGGGCGGGACAGGGTTTCGATGAGCAGTTCTTC

clone_size: .
v_call: TRBV9
j_call: TRBJ1-2
d_call: .
cdr3_aa: CASSVTHGGAIPLGYTF
cdr3_nt: TGTGCCAGCAGCGTAACCCATGGGGGCGCGATTCCCCTGGGCTACACCTTC

clone_size: .
v_call: TRBV11-2
j_call: TRBJ2-1
d_call: TRBD2
cdr3_aa: CASSLEAGGPLSHNEQFF
cdr3_nt: TGTGCCAGCAGCCTAGAAGCGGGAGGGCCTCTTTCTCACAATGAGCAGTTCTTC

clone_size: once
v_call: TRBV5-6
j_call: TRBJ1-1
d_call: TRBD1
cdr3_aa: CASSRKQGGGWDTEAFF
cdr3_nt: TGTGCCAGCTCCCGGAAGCAAGGGGGCGGGTGGGACACTGAAGCTTTCTTT

clone_size: .
v_call: TRBV7-8
j_call: TRBJ2-3
d_call: .
cdr3_aa: CASSSGTYTDTQYF
cdr3_nt: TGTGCCAGCAGCTCGGGGACTTACACAGATACGCAGTATTTT

clone_size: .
v_call: TRBV21-1
j_call: TRBJ2-1
d_call: .
cdr3_aa: CASSKVGSGQGNEQFF
cdr3_nt: TGTGCCAGCAGCAAAGTGGGGTCCGGACAGGGCAATGAGCAGTTCTTC

clone_size: .
v_call: TRBV5-5
j_call: TRBJ1-2
d_call: TRBD1
cdr3_aa: CASSKGQFTYGYTF
cdr3_nt: TGTGCCAGCAGTAAGGGACAGTTTACTTATGGCTACACCTTC

clone_size: .
v_call: TRBV12-5
j_call: TRBJ1-4
d_call: .
cdr3_aa: CASGLVRQAIRTNEKLFF
cdr3_nt: TGTGCTAGTGGTTTGGTACGTCAGGCGATAAGAACTAATGAAAAACTGTTTTTT

clone_size: .
v_call: TRBV19
j_call: TRBJ1-5
d_call: .
cdr3_aa: CASNPPGARNQPQHF
cdr3_nt: TGTGCCAGTAACCCGCCAGGGGCTCGCAATCAGCCCCAGCATTTT

clone_size: .
v_call: TRBV5-1
j_call: TRBJ2-5
d_call: .
cdr3_aa: CASSLALQETQYF
cdr3_nt: TGCGCCAGCAGCTTGGCTCTCCAAGAGACCCAGTACTTC

clone_size: .
v_call: TRBV5-1
j_call: TRBJ1-2
d_call: .
cdr3_aa: CASSLVDGTYGYTF
cdr3_nt: TGCGCCAGCAGCTTGGTCGACGGGACTTATGGCTACACCTTC

clone_size: .
v_call: TRBV7-9
j_call: TRBJ2-4
d_call: .
cdr3_aa: CASSFPQNIQYF
cdr3_nt: TGTGCCAGCAGCTTTCCTCAAAACATTCAGTACTTC

clone_size: .
v_call: TRBV28
j_call: TRBJ2-1
d_call: .
cdr3_aa: CASSFRSGRDEQFF
cdr3_nt: TGTGCCAGCAGTTTTCGGTCTGGGAGAGATGAGCAGTTCTTC

clone_size: few
v_call: TRBV20-1
j_call: TRBJ1-6
d_call: .
cdr3_aa: CSASTTYNSPLHF
cdr3_nt: TGCAGTGCTAGTACAACCTATAATTCACCCCTCCACTTT

clone_size: once
v_call: TRBV12-3/TRBV12-4
j_call: TRBJ2-2
d_call: .
cdr3_aa: CASNEVGELFF
cdr3_nt: TGTGCCAGCAATGAGGTCGGGGAGCTGTTTTTT

clone_size: .
v_call: TRBV19
j_call: TRBJ2-1
d_call: TRBD2
cdr3_aa: CASSMGSGGAGNEQFF
cdr3_nt: TGTGCCAGTAGTATGGGTAGCGGGGGGGCAGGCAATGAGCAGTTCTTC

clone_size: .
v_call: TRBV6-1
j_call: TRBJ1-2
d_call: TRBD1
cdr3_aa: CASSEMGTGYGYTF
cdr3_nt: TGTGCCAGCAGTGAAATGGGGACAGGATATGGCTACACCTTC

clone_size: .
v_call: TRBV5-1
j_call: TRBJ2-3
d_call: .
cdr3_aa: CASSFAGPDTQYF
cdr3_nt: TGCGCCAGCAGCTTCGCGGGGCCAGATACGCAGTATTTT

clone_size: .
v_call: TRBV9
j_call: TRBJ2-5
d_call: .
cdr3_aa: CASSVAGGPQETQYF
cdr3_nt: TGTGCCAGCAGCGTAGCGGGGGGCCCCCAAGAGACCCAGTACTTC

clone_size: .
v_call: TRBV7-9
j_call: TRBJ2-3
d_call: TRBD2
cdr3_aa: CASSLGVAGTDTQYF
cdr3_nt: TGTGCCAGCAGCTTAGGGGTAGCGGGGACCGATACGCAGTATTTT

clone_size: .
v_call: TRBV10-3
j_call: TRBJ1-3
d_call: TRBD1
cdr3_aa: CAISDRGDRKNSGNTIYF
cdr3_nt: TGTGCCATCAGTGATAGGGGGGACAGGAAGAACTCTGGAAACACCATATATTTT

clone_size: .
v_call: TRBV20-1
j_call: TRBJ2-5
d_call: TRBD2
cdr3_aa: CSASPLAGRRETQYF
cdr3_nt: TGCAGTGCTAGTCCTCTAGCGGGGCGTAGAGAGACCCAGTACTTC

clone_size: few
v_call: TRBV2
j_call: TRBJ1-5
d_call: .
cdr3_aa: CASSGEYAQPQHF
cdr3_nt: TGTGCCAGCAGTGGGGAGTACGCTCAGCCCCAGCATTTT